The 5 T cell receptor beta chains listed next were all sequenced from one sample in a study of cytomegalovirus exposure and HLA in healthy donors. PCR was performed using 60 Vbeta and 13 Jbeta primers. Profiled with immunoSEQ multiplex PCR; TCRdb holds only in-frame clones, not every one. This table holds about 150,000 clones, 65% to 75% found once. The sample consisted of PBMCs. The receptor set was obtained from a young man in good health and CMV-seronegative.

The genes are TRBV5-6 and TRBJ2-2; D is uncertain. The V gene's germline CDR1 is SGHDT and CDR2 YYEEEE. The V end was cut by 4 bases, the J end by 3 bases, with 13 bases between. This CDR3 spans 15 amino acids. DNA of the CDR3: TGTGCCAGCAGCGTGGCTATCCAATACACCGGGGAGCTGTTTTTT. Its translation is CASSVAIQYTGELFF.

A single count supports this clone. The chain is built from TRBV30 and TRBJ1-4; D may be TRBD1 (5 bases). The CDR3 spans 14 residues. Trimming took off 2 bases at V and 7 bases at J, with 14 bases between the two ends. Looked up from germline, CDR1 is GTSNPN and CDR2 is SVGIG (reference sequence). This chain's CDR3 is CAWSFSAGFEKLFF. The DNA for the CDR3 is TGTGCCTGGAGTTTCTCGGCAGGGTTTGAAAAACTGTTTTTT.

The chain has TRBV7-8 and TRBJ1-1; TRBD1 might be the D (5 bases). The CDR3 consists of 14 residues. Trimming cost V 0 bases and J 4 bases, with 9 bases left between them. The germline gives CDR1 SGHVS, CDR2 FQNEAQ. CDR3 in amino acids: CASSLASGSTEAFF. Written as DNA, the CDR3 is TGTGCCAGCAGCTTAGCATCAGGGTCCACTGAAGCTTTCTTT. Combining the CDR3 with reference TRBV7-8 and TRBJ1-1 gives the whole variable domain GAGVSQSPRYKVAKRGQDVALRCDPISGHVSLFWYQQALGQGPEFLTYFQNEAQLDKSGLPSDRFFAERPEGSVSTLKIQRTQQEDSAVYLCASSLASGSTEAFFGQGTRLTVV.

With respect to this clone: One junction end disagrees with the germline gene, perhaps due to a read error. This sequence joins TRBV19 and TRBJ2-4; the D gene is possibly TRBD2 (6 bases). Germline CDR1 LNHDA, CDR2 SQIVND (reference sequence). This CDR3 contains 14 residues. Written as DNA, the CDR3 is TGTGCCAGTAGTATGGGGGGTGCCAAAAACAGTCAGTACTTC. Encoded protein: CASSMGGAKNSQYF.

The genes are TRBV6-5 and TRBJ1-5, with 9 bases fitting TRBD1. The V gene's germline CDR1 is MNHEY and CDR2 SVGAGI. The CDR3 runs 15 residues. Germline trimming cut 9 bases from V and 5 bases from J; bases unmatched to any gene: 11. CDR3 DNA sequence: TGTGCCAGTCGAGGAGGGACAGGGAGGGATCAGCCCCAGCATTTT. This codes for CASRGGTGRDQPQHF.